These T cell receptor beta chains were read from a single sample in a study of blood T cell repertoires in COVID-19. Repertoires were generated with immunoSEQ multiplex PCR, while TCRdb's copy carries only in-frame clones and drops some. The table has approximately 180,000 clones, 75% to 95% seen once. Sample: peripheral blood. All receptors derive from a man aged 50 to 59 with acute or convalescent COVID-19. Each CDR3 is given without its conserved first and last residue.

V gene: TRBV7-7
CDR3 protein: ASSLGAGTSYEQY

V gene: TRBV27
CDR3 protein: ASSRGLYNSPLH

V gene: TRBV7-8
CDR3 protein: ASSTRGNSDTQY

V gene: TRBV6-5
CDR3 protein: ASSRRTGRGEKLF

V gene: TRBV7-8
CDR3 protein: ASSSGTVNTGELF

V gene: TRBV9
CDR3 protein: ASSVMPREGYNEQF

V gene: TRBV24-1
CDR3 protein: ATSDFLHSYGYT

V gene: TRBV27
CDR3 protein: ASSYRAGYSYT

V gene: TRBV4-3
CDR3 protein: ASSQEATAGLAGSTDTQY

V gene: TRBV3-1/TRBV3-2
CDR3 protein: ASSQEGTGQNYGYT

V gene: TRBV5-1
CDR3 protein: ASSLANQNYGYT

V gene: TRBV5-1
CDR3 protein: ASSPDSWETQY

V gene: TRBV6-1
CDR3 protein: ASSDRGFVSTEAF

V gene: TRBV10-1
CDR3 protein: ASTNSGAGAVQETQY

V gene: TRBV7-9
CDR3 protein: ASSPLPGRIPMNTEAF

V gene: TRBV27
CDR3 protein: ASSSRGNTDTQY